The 32 T cell receptor beta chains below all came from one sample that was sequenced in a study of T cell responses to AZD1222 COVID-19 vaccine. Repertoires were generated with immunoSEQ multiplex PCR, while TCRdb's copy carries only in-frame clones and drops some. In the table there are roughly 150,000 clones, 90% of which are singletons. Sequencing was performed on peripheral blood, taken 28 days after the second AZD1222 dose. Every receptor here comes from an adult who received the AZD1222 COVID-19 vaccine.

The chain recombines TRBV28 with TRBJ1-5; tentatively, D is TRBD1 (6 bases). CDR3 size: 15 residues. CDR1 is MDHEN, CDR2 SYDVKM, per germline. Deletions cut 6 bases from V and 1 base from J, with 13 bases between. CDR3 coding DNA: TGTGCCAGCAGACTACAGGGAGTCAGCAATCAGCCCCAGCATTTT. It specifies CASRLQGVSNQPQHF.

The chain has TRBV3-1 (or the pseudogene TRBV3-2) and TRBJ2-5; TRBD2 aligns across 10 bases. The CDR3 length is 15 residues. CDR1 LGHDT and CDR2 YNNKEL come from the germline V gene (reference sequence). The ends lost 1 base at V and 4 bases at J; junction bases unmatched: 3. The CDR3 nucleotides are TGTGCCAGCAGCCAAGCGGCTAGCGGGAGAGAGACCCAGTACTTC. It encodes CASSQAASGRETQYF.

The chain joins TRBV6-2 or TRBV6-3 to TRBJ2-1, with 15 bases that match TRBD2. From germline, CDR1 is MNHEY and CDR2 SVGEGT. CDR3 length: 16 residues. Losses at the gene ends were 2 bases for V and 6 bases for J; bases not matched to a gene: 2. The CDR3 spells CASSYLGLAGGNEQFF. In DNA, the CDR3 is TGTGCCAGCAGTTACCTGGGACTAGCGGGAGGCAATGAGCAGTTCTTC.

The J gene is TRBJ2-7, the V gene TRBV7-2; 7 bases are shared with TRBD1. With 4 bases clipped from V and 0 bases from J, the junction kept 3 bases outside the gene matches. This CDR3 is 14 amino acids long. Germline CDR1 is SGHTA and CDR2 is FQGNSA. The CDR3, as DNA: TGTGCCAGCAGCTCGACAGGGTCCTCCTACGAGCAGTACTTC. This encodes CASSSTGSSYEQYF.

The CDR3 protein is CASSLDTRGLDTQYF. The CDR3 DNA reads TGCGCCAGCAGCTTGGATACCAGGGGGCTGGATACGCAGTATTTT. This chain joins TRBV5-1 and TRBJ2-3; 8 bases map to TRBD1. Germline V gene data show CDR1 as SGHRS and CDR2 as YFSETQ. This CDR3 comprises 15 residues. Germline trimming cut 0 bases from V and 6 bases from J; bases unmatched to any gene: 6. Combining the CDR3 with reference TRBV5-1 and TRBJ2-3 gives the whole variable domain KAGVTQTPRYLIKTRGQQVTLSCSPISGHRSVSWYQQTPGQGLQFLFEYFSETQRNKGNFPGRFSGRQFSNSRSEMNVSTLELGDSALYLCASSLDTRGLDTQYFGPGTRLTVL.

The CDR3 is CASSSILAGDGTDTQYF. The CDR3 nucleotides read TGCGCCAGCAGCTCAATACTAGCGGGAGATGGGACAGATACGCAGTATTTT. The V and J genes are TRBV5-1 and TRBJ2-3; 11 bases line up with TRBD2. J lost 3 bases, V lost 3 bases, and 9 bases had no gene match. This CDR3 spans 17 amino acids. Germline V lookup: CDR1 SGHRS, CDR2 YFSETQ.

The chain joins TRBV18 to TRBJ1-5; tentatively, D is TRBD1 (6 bases). Germline assignment: CDR1 KGHSH and CDR2 LQKENI. The CDR3 spans 14 residues. The V and J ends lost 5 bases and 6 bases respectively, with 14 bases between them. Here the CDR3 reads CASSGDLTGQPQHF. Written as DNA, the CDR3 is TGTGCCAGCTCAGGCGACCTGACAGGTCAGCCCCAGCATTTT.

The chain uses TRBV29-1 and TRBJ2-5; 16 nucleotides line up with TRBD2. This CDR3 contains 16 residues. The trim removed 4 bases at V and 2 bases at J, leaving 4 bases unmatched. CDR1 is SQVTM and CDR2 is ANQGSEA in the germline V gene. The CDR3: CSVAQGLAGGQETQYF. CDR3 coding DNA: TGCAGCGTTGCGCAGGGACTAGCGGGAGGGCAAGAGACCCAGTACTTC.

CDR3 DNA: TGTGCCAGCAGCCCGGAGGATGGTCCTGGGGCCAACGTCCTGACTTTC. As protein: CASSPEDGPGANVLTF. The J gene is TRBJ2-6, the V gene TRBV3-1 (or the pseudogene TRBV3-2); maybe TRBD2 (5 bases). Per germline, CDR1 LGHDT and CDR2 YNNKEL (reference sequence). V lost 4 bases, J lost 2 bases, and 12 bases lay in between. The CDR3 covers 16 residues.

This chain uses TRBV6-2 or TRBV6-3 with TRBJ2-5; weak D call: TRBD1 (6 bases). Trimming pared 0 bases from V and 0 bases from J, leaving 11 bases between. The CDR3 loop spans 16 amino acids. Germline V gene lookup returns CDR1 MNHEY and CDR2 SVGEGT. DNA for the CDR3: TGTGCCAGCAGTTACTCCTCAGGGGCGTACCAAGAGACCCAGTACTTC. It translates to CASSYSSGAYQETQYF.

The chain joins TRBV24-1 to TRBJ2-5; 8 bases map to TRBD1. CDR1 KGHDR and CDR2 SFDVKD come from the germline V gene. The CDR3 is made up of 14 amino acids. With 4 bases clipped from V and 4 bases from J, the junction kept 4 bases outside the gene matches. DNA for the CDR3: TGTGCCACCAGTGACCCCGGGACAGGAGAGACCCAGTACTTC. Residues: CATSDPGTGETQYF.

The chain carries TRBV28 and TRBJ1-2; D is possibly TRBD1 (6 bases). V was shortened by 4 bases and J by 1 base, with 10 bases between the two germline ends. In germline, CDR1 is MDHEN, CDR2 SYDVKM. The CDR3 extends over 14 amino acids. CDR3 in amino acids: CASSSTGFNYGYTF. CDR3 in DNA: TGTGCCAGCAGTTCCACAGGGTTTAACTATGGCTACACCTTC.

The genes are TRBV18 and TRBJ1-2; 8 positions agree with TRBD1. V gave up 4 bases and J gave up 3 bases; unmatched junction bases: 7. The CDR3 has 15 residues. Per the germline V gene, CDR1 is KGHSH and CDR2 is LQKENI. CDR3 in DNA: TGTGCCAGCTCACGGGGACAGGCAGAGGACTATGGCTACACCTTC. It encodes CASSRGQAEDYGYTF. The variable domain in full, completed from reference TRBV18 and TRBJ1-2, reads NAGVMQNPRHLVRRRGQEARLRCSPMKGHSHVYWYRQLPEEGLKFMVYLQKENIIDESGMPKERFSAEFPKEGPSILRIQQVVRGDSAAYFCASSRGQAEDYGYTFGSGTRLTVV.

This chain uses TRBV6-5 with TRBJ1-6; tentative D call: TRBD1 (5 bases). This CDR3 is built from 16 residues. With 4 bases removed from V and 5 bases from J, the gap between germline ends came to 15 bases. Germline V gives CDR1 MNHEY, CDR2 SVGAGI. The CDR3 is CASSWSGDTNNSPLHF. CDR3 DNA sequence: TGTGCCAGCAGTTGGTCGGGGGATACGAATAATTCACCCCTCCACTTT.

J is TRBJ2-5 and V is TRBV28, with D unclear. Trimming left V 10 bases short and J 0 bases short, with 6 bases between. The CDR3 totals 11 residues. CDR1 and CDR2 from the germline V gene are MDHEN and SYDVKM. CDR3 sequence reads: CATSNQETQYF. For the CDR3, the DNA is TGTGCCACCTCGAACCAAGAGACCCAGTACTTC.

V gene TRBV28 combines with J gene TRBJ1-4, with 7 bases lining up with TRBD1. The CDR3 has 15 residues. V lost 6 bases and J lost 4; bases outside the gene matches: 8. CDR1 and CDR2 (germline): MDHEN, SYDVKM. CDR3 sequence: CASRGPGQLNEKLFF. For the CDR3, the DNA is TGTGCCAGCAGGGGTCCGGGACAGCTTAATGAAAAACTGTTTTTT. The full variable domain, in which reference TRBV28 and TRBJ1-4 provide the parts outside the CDR3, is DVKVTQSSRYLVKRTGEKVFLECVQDMDHENMFWYRQDPGLGLRLIYFSYDVKMKEKGDIPEGYSVSREKKERFSLILESASTNQTSMYLCASRGPGQLNEKLFFGSGTQLSVL.

The chain employs TRBV7-9 and TRBJ2-5, with 13 nucleotides matching TRBD2. Germline CDR1 SEHNR, CDR2 FQNEAQ (reference sequence). Trimming removed 3 bases from V and 0 bases from J; junction bases left unmatched: 4. The CDR3 contains 17 residues. The CDR3 region has the DNA TGTGCCAGCAGCTTGTTGGGACTAGCGGGGTACCAAGAGACCCAGTACTTC. Its protein is CASSLLGLAGYQETQYF.

The chain recombines TRBV6-1 with TRBJ2-3, with D possibly TRBD2 on 6 matching bases. The germline gives CDR1 MNHNS, CDR2 SASEGT. V shed 7 bases and J shed 0 bases, with 11 bases lying between them. The CDR3 runs 14 residues. The CDR3 loop is CASKAGTSTDTQYF. CDR3 DNA: TGTGCCAGCAAAGCGGGTACTAGCACAGATACGCAGTATTTT.

This rearrangement joins TRBV28 to TRBJ1-6; D remains unclear. This CDR3 is 16 amino acids long. The V gene's germline CDR1 is MDHEN and CDR2 SYDVKM. The germline V and J ends were trimmed by 5 bases and 5 bases, with 16 bases remaining between them. The CDR3 nucleotides read TGTGCCAGCAGTGATGGCGATCGTGAAAATAATTCACCCCTCCACTTT. Protein sequence: CASSDGDRENNSPLHF.

V usage is TRBV6-5 and J usage is TRBJ1-2; D is perhaps TRBD1 (5 bases). The germline gives CDR1 MNHEY, CDR2 SVGAGI. With 8 bases removed from V and 5 bases from J, the gap between germline ends came to 21 bases. The CDR3 is 15 residues long. The chain's CDR3 is CASFPGIAGGYGYTF. The DNA of the CDR3 is TGTGCCAGCTTCCCAGGGATAGCTGGTGGTTATGGCTACACCTTC.

The chain has TRBV6-5 and TRBJ2-7, with 9 bases that match TRBD1. J gave up 4 bases and V 8 bases, and 12 bases lay outside the gene matches. The CDR3 length is 15 residues. Germline CDR1 MNHEY, CDR2 SVGAGI. The CDR3 region has the DNA TGTGCCAGCGGCCCTCGGGGGACAGGGATGTACGAGCAGTACTTC. Protein sequence: CASGPRGTGMYEQYF.

V usage is TRBV7-2 and J usage is TRBJ2-7, with 12 bases that match TRBD1. Germline V gene lookup returns CDR1 SGHTA and CDR2 FQGNSA. Germline trimming cut 1 base from V and 10 bases from J; bases unmatched to any gene: 8. This CDR3 region has 15 residues. DNA of the CDR3: TGTGCCAGCAGCTTAGACATGGGACAGGGGGCGGTTCAGTACTTC. Its translation: CASSLDMGQGAVQYF. The complete variable domain, with remaining parts taken from reference TRBV7-2 and TRBJ2-7, reads GAGVSQSPSNKVTEKGKDVELRCDPISGHTALYWYRQSLGQGLEFLIYFQGNSAPDKSGLPSDRFSAERTGGSVSTLTIQRTQQEDSAVYLCASSLDMGQGAVQYFGPGTRLTVT.

The rearrangement uses TRBV30 and TRBJ2-2, with D hard to call. The CDR3 totals 13 residues. The germline V and J ends were trimmed by 0 bases and 3 bases, with 5 bases remaining between them. The V gene's germline CDR1 is GTSNPN and CDR2 SVGIG (reference sequence). The CDR3 is CAWSVRDTGELFF. CDR3 bases: TGTGCCTGGAGTGTACGGGACACCGGGGAGCTGTTTTTT.

The J gene is TRBJ2-3, the V gene TRBV7-3; 9 bases map to TRBD1. CDR3 length: 15 amino acids. J was trimmed by 8 bases and V by 1 base; bases with no gene match: 7. Per the germline V gene, CDR1 is SGHTA and CDR2 is FQGTGA. CDR3 in DNA: TGTGCCAGCAGCTTAAGTACAGGGGGCACGGGTACGCAGTATTTT. Translation gives CASSLSTGGTGTQYF.

Concerning this clone: Other DNA variants within this sample encode the same CDR3. The genes are TRBV5-1 and TRBJ2-3; D is ambiguous. This CDR3 has 12 residues. Trimming left V 1 base short and J 4 bases short, with 4 bases between. CDR1 SGHRS and CDR2 YFSETQ come from the germline V gene. In DNA, the CDR3 is TGCGCCAGCAGCTTGCCTTCAGATACGCAGTATTTT. This sequence encodes CASSLPSDTQYF. The full variable domain, with the rest looked up from reference TRBV5-1 and TRBJ2-3, is KAGVTQTPRYLIKTRGQQVTLSCSPISGHRSVSWYQQTPGQGLQFLFEYFSETQRNKGNFPGRFSGRQFSNSRSEMNVSTLELGDSALYLCASSLPSDTQYFGPGTRLTVL.

The chain recombines TRBV10-1 with TRBJ1-4, with D unresolved. CDR1 is WNHNN and CDR2 is SYGVQD in the germline V gene (reference sequence). V gave up 10 bases and J gave up 0 bases, with 12 bases separating them. The CDR3 runs to 14 residues. The CDR3 sequence: CAITLFATNEKLFF. The DNA of the CDR3 is TGCGCCATCACACTGTTCGCAACTAATGAAAAACTGTTTTTT.

The count of this clone is one. This chain connects TRBV6-1 to TRBJ2-7, with 12 bases that match TRBD2. The CDR3 extends over 16 amino acids. The J segment lost 4 bases and the V segment lost 0 bases, leaving 4 bases of the junction unmatched. Germline values: CDR1 MNHNS, CDR2 SASEGT. As DNA, the CDR3 is TGTGCCAGCAGTGAAGCCAAGACTAGCGGGGGTTACGAGCAGTACTTC. This sequence encodes CASSEAKTSGGYEQYF.

This clone has more than one count but fewer than ten. This rearrangement joins TRBV7-9 to TRBJ2-7, with 9 nucleotides matching TRBD1. Per the germline V gene, CDR1 is SEHNR and CDR2 is FQNEAQ (reference sequence). This CDR3 spans 14 amino acids. The V gene end was trimmed by 6 bases and the J gene end by 6 bases; junction bases not matched to a gene: 9. Written as DNA, the CDR3 is TGTGCCAGCAGGGGACAGGGATCTAAGGTCGAGCAGTACTTC. It encodes CASRGQGSKVEQYF.

The chain recombines TRBV5-1 with TRBJ2-3, with TRBD2 as a possible D gene (6 bases). Germline CDR1 reads SGHRS; CDR2 reads YFSETQ. V lost 7 bases and J 3 bases, leaving 15 bases between the germline ends. CDR3 length: 14 residues. CDR3 in amino acids: CASVMGGETDTQYF. The CDR3 region has the DNA TGCGCCAGCGTAATGGGGGGAGAGACAGATACGCAGTATTTT.

The chain links TRBV5-1 to TRBJ2-5, with 15 bases identical to TRBD2. The CDR3 loop spans 16 amino acids. Looked up from germline, CDR1 is SGHRS and CDR2 is YFSETQ. The ends lost 3 bases at V and 3 bases at J; junction bases unmatched: 3. The DNA for the CDR3 is TGCGCCAGCAGCTCAAGGACTAGCGGGGGGGAAGAGACCCAGTACTTC. As protein: CASSSRTSGGEETQYF.

This clone was seen only once. The chain recombines TRBV7-2 with TRBJ2-7; D may be TRBD1 or TRBD2 (5 bases each). Trimming removed 8 bases at V and 4 bases at J, with 15 bases between. Germline V gene sequence: CDR1 SGHTA, CDR2 FQGNSA. This CDR3 has 13 residues. The CDR3 region is CASGTPNGYEQYF. The CDR3 DNA sequence: TGTGCCAGCGGGACCCCTAACGGGTACGAGCAGTACTTC.

V and J are TRBV21-1 and TRBJ2-2; TRBD2 is the table's D call, not checked against the DNA. TRBV21-1 is recorded as a pseudogene. The CDR3 runs to 18 residues. The CDR3 DNA follows: TGTGCCAGCAGCAAACATCCCGGACTAGCGGGAGGGCCGGGGGAGCTGTTTTTT. This codes for CASSKHPGLAGGPGELFF.